This T cell receptor (beta chain) is drawn from a study of blood T cell repertoires in COVID-19 (TCRdb year 2020). About the investigation overall: Samples covering the acute and convalescent phases of COVID-19 were provided by collaborators in the United States, Italy and Spain. The prospective study material was composed of cDNA or gDNA derived from T cells, B-cell-depleted T cells, or PBMCs. The dataset comprised deeply sampled blood TCRbeta repertoires from subjects exposed to, actively infected with, or recovered from COVID-19. A freely available public database, intended as a resource for researchers studying the immune response to SARS-CoV-2, is where the repertoires were released. Samples came from the ongoing ImmuneRACE study (first 160 participants) plus 1,254 subjects from 6 global collaborators. A de-identified subject ID, COVID-19 status, age in years and sex were almost always included in the sample metadata. Where HLA class I and class II types were available, the types were taken from metadata supplied by the sample provider, not from assay-based typing. Study-level results and caveats: The amount of clinical and demographic metadata varied by source and participant and was provided uncurated.

Regarding this clone: No cognate antigen has been identified for it. Per-base quality was not reported, and no clone a single base away is much larger than it. This sample includes further DNA sequences coding for the same CDR3.

Unmatched junction bases come to 2, with V trimmed by 4 bases and J by 2 bases. From the cysteine through the phenylalanine, the CDR3 covers 16 amino acids. The only DNA kept is the CDR3, 48 bases in frame from the first base. CDR1 and CDR2 are read off the germline V gene as SGHRS and YFSETQ. In Seattle, one collaborating source enrolled patients while the infection was active and tracked those patients longitudinally over the course of disease. The collaborating institutions used their own protocols to collect whole blood in K2EDTA tubes. For TCRbeta analysis, collaborator samples were shipped as frozen whole blood, as isolated PBMCs, or as DNA extracted from either sample type. TCRbeta CDR3 regions were amplified from genomic DNA using the immunoSEQ Assay, a bias-controlled multiplex PCR. The authors' pipeline ran thus. The number of nucleated cells in each sample was estimated by amplification of reference gene primers within the assay. Sequence reads were collapsed and filtered to measure the absolute abundance of every unique TCRbeta CDR3 rearrangement. For each sample, productive Simpson clonality was calculated as the square root of Simpson's diversity index over productive rearrangements. TCRdb limited this immuneACCESS table to in-frame rearrangements with V and J called. A share of clones is missing; checked studies link under half to unresolved V genes, and the rest is unexplained. Clone size and V and J calls were adopted from that table, with D and trimming inferred from the DNA. For this sample there are some 300,000 clones; 80% to 90% appear just once. The ten largest clonotypes hold around 5.8% of the sample.

The specimen sequenced was peripheral blood. The sequence derives from a woman between 45 and 60 years old with COVID-19, enrolled during active disease. Recombination linked TRBV5-1 to TRBJ2-2; a stretch of 13 junction bases matches TRBD2. The DNA sequence reads TGCGCCAGCAGCCAGGGACTAGCGGGAAACACCGGGGAGCTGTTTTTT. The encoded protein is CASSQGLAGNTGELFF. Where the CDR3 stops, the reference TRBV5-1 and TRBJ2-2 genes take over; the full variable domain is KAGVTQTPRYLIKTRGQQVTLSCSPISGHRSVSWYQQTPGQGLQFLFEYFSETQRNKGNFPGRFSGRQFSNSRSEMNVSTLELGDSALYLCASSQGLAGNTGELFFGEGSRLTVL.